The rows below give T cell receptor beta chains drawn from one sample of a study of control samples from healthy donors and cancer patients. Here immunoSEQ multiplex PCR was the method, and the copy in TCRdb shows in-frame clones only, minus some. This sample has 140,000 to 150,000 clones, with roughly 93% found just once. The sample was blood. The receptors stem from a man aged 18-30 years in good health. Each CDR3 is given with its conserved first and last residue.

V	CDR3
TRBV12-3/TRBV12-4	CASSLGYGYTF
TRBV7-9	CASSFGEQPQHF
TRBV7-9	CASSLSGSQEAFF
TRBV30	CAYTLGEGADTQYF
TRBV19	CASSWAGNTIYF
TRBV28	CASSSTYSGANVLTF
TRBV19	CASSITRDRGPKGQPQHF
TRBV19	CASSMGGPTEAFF
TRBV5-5	CASSLDPTRNEQFF
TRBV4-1	CASSQGDRGVSYEQYF
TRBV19	CASSSRGTQETQYF
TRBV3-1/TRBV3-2	CASSPPLGGGIRTGELFF
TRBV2	CASSENRASPYNEQFF
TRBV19	CASSMTSGGPLETQYF